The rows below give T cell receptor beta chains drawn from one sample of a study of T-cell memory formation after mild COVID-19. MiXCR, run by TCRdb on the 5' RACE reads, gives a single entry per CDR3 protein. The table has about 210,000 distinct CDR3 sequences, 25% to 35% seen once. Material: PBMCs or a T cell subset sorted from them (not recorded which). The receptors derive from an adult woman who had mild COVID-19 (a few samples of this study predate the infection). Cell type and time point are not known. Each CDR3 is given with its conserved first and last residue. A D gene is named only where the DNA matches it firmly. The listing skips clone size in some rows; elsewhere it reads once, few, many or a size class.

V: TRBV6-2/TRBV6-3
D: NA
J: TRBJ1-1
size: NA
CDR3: CASSYYLAGEAFF
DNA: TGTGCCAGCAGTTATTATCTAGCTGGTGAAGCTTTCTTT

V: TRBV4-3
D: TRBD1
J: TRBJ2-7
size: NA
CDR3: CASSQESGGELPYEQYF
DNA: TGCGCCAGCAGCCAAGAATCAGGGGGCGAGCTACCCTACGAGCAGTACTTC

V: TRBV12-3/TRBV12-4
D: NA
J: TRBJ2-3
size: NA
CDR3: CASRLKLDTQYF
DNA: TGTGCCAGCAGGCTAAAATTGGATACGCAGTATTTT

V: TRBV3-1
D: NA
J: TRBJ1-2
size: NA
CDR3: CASSLMQGRGYTF
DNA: TGTGCCAGCAGCCTTATGCAGGGAAGGGGCTACACCTTC

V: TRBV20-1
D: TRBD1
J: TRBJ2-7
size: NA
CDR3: CSAREIVGTVLNEQYF
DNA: TGCAGTGCTAGAGAGATCGTGGGGACAGTACTAAACGAGCAGTACTTC

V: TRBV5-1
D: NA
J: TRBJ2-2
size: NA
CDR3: CASSARNTGELFF
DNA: TGCGCCAGCAGCGCCCGGAACACCGGGGAGCTGTTTTTT

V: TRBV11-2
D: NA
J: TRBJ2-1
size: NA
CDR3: CASSLYRARRGNNEQFF
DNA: TGTGCCAGCAGCTTATATCGGGCCCGGAGGGGAAACAATGAGCAGTTCTTC

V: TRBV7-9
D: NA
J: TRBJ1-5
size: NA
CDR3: CASSLADVGNQPQHF
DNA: TGTGCCAGCAGCTTAGCGGACGTCGGCAATCAGCCCCAGCATTTT

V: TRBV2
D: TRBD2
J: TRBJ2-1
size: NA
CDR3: CASREMGLAGVDEQFF
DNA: TGTGCCAGCAGGGAGATGGGGCTAGCGGGGGTGGATGAGCAGTTCTTC

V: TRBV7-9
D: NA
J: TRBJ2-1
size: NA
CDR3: CASSLADSLFQFF
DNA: TGTGCCAGCAGCTTAGCTGACAGCCTATTTCAGTTCTTC

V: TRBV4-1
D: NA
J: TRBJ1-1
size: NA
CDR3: CASSQARTEAFF
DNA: TGCGCCAGCAGCCAAGCCAGGACAGAAGCTTTCTTT

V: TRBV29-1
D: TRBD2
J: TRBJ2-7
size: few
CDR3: CSVAPRLAGDYEQYF
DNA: TGCAGCGTTGCCCCTCGACTAGCGGGAGATTACGAGCAGTACTTC

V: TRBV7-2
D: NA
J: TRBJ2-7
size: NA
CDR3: CASSLATGSYEQYF
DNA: TGTGCCAGCAGCTTAGCGACTGGCTCCTACGAGCAGTACTTC

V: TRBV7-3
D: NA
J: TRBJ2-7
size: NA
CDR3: CASSPEGWAEQYF
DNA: TGTGCCAGCAGCCCCGAGGGGTGGGCAGAGCAGTACTTC

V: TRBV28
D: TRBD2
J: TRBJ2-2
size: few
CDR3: CASSLLAGLNTGELFF
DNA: TGTGCCAGCAGCCTACTAGCGGGACTAAACACCGGGGAGCTGTTTTTT

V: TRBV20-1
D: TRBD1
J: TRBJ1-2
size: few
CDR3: CSARDTSDRGYYGYTF
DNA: TGCAGTGCTAGAGATACGTCGGACAGGGGTTATTATGGCTACACCTTC

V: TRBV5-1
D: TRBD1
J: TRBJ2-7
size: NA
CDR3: CASSWAGTGVPYEQYF
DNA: TGCGCCAGCAGCTGGGCCGGGACAGGGGTCCCCTACGAGCAGTACTTC

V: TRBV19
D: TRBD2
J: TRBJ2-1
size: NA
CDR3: CASSIRTSGTNEQFF
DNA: TGTGCCAGTAGTATAAGGACTAGCGGGACGAACGAGCAGTTCTTC

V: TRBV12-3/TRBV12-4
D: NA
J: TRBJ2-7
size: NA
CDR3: CASSSPGGGNPYEQYF
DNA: TGTGCCAGCAGTTCCCCCGGAGGGGGCAACCCCTACGAGCAGTACTTC

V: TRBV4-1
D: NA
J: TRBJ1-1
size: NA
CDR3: CASSQFGGLNTEAFF
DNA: TGCGCCAGCAGCCAATTTGGGGGGCTGAACACTGAAGCTTTCTTT

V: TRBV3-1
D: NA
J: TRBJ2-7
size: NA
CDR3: CASSTTLGGEQYF
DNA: TGTGCCAGCAGTACGACCCTTGGCGGCGAGCAGTACTTC

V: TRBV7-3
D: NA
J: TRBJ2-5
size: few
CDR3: CASSNGGWETQYF
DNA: TGTGCCAGCAGCAACGGGGGTTGGGAGACCCAGTACTTC

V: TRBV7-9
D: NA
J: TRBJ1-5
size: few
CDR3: CASSLSAGQPQHF
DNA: TGTGCCAGCAGCTTATCGGCCGGCCAGCCCCAGCATTTT